Each of the 28 T cell receptor beta chains below was sequenced from the same sample in a study of CD8+CD57+ T cells in acquired aplastic anemia (dated by TCRdb to 2016 to 2019). Expansion of CD8+CD57+ cells had been shown by flow cytometry in the patients chosen for sequencing. The instrument given in TCRdb is Illumina HiSeq 2000. Profiling of TCR beta VDJ combinations and CDR3 sequences used genomic DNA as the template. The raw public data were reprocessed by TCRdb itself: fastp quality trimming at Q25, MiXCR clonotype calling, in-frame beta chains only. Every distinct CDR3 protein forms one entry, paired with its most common genes and DNA. The table for this sample lists over 150,000 distinct CDR3 sequences; around half of them were counted only once. Approximately 3% of the sample is held by the ten biggest clonotypes. The sample was sorted CD4+, CD8+, or CD8+CD57+ T cells (not recorded which) from PBMCs. These receptors were obtained from a human donor with aplastic anemia.

The chain joins TRBV10-3 to TRBJ2-7; TRBD2 agrees at 10 bases. CDR1 is ENHRY, CDR2 SYGVKD, per germline. The CDR3 runs 11 residues. Unmatched junction bases numbered 5, after V lost 10 bases and J lost 8 bases. The CDR3 protein is CATSSGGQQYF. DNA for the CDR3: TGTGCCACTTCTAGCGGGGGCCAGCAGTACTTC.

This chain's CDR3 is CASSQDLGLGGEQYF. In nucleotides, the CDR3 is TGCGCCAGCAGCCAAGATTTAGGGTTGGGCGGGGAGCAGTACTTC. The J gene is TRBJ2-7, the V gene TRBV4-3; D may be TRBD2 (5 bases). V dropped 0 bases and J dropped 7 bases, with 16 bases sitting between them. The CDR3 sequence is 15 residues long. Germline-derived CDR1 and CDR2 are LGHNA and YSLEER.

The CDR3 is CSAFTSGSGEQFF. The CDR3 coding sequence is TGCAGTGCTTTCACTAGCGGGAGCGGGGAGCAGTTCTTC. The V and J genes are TRBV20-1 and TRBJ2-1; 11 bases map to TRBD2. The germline gives CDR1 DFQATT, CDR2 SNEGSKA (reference sequence). The V and J ends lost 5 bases and 10 bases, in that order; junction bases with no gene match: 7. The CDR3 length is 13 residues.

Points on this clonotype: Being one base from a much bigger clone, this may be a read error. The chain links TRBV5-5 to TRBJ2-1; D is undetermined. Trimming removed 1 base at V and 11 bases at J, with 16 bases between. Germline assignment: CDR1 SGHKS and CDR2 YYEKEE (reference sequence). The CDR3 sequence is 14 residues long. As DNA, the CDR3 is TGTGCCAGCAGCTTGACTTTAAATCTAGGTCAGCAGTTCTTC. Translation gives CASSLTLNLGQQFF.

The rearrangement joins TRBV30 to TRBJ1-1; D remains ambiguous. CDR3 length equals 13 residues. Deletions cut 2 bases from V and 0 bases from J, with 7 bases between. The germline V gene encodes CDR1 GTSNPN and CDR2 SVGIG (reference sequence). In DNA, the CDR3 is TGTGCCTGGAGTCCCGCCCTGAACACTGAAGCTTTCTTT. This sequence encodes CAWSPALNTEAFF.

This sequence joins TRBV5-1 and TRBJ2-2; TRBD2 matches at 8 bases. The V gene end was trimmed by 0 bases and the J gene end by 6 bases; junction bases not matched to a gene: 10. The CDR3 consists of 17 residues. From germline, CDR1 is SGHRS and CDR2 YFSETQ. DNA of the CDR3: TGCGCCAGCAGCTTGGGGGTAGCGGGAACGGGCGCCGGGGAGCTGTTTTTT. It translates to CASSLGVAGTGAGELFF.

As concerns this clonotype: A read error is possible here, since a much larger clone lies one base away. This chain connects TRBV7-2 to TRBJ1-4; possibly TRBD1 for D (5 bases). The CDR3 is 15 amino acids. The V end lost 4 bases, the J end lost 6 bases, and 15 bases lay between the germline ends. The germline CDR1 and CDR2 sequences are SGHTA and FQGNSA. The CDR3 DNA reads TGTGCCAGCAGCTACCAGCCGGACAACTATGAAAAACTGTTTTTT. Its translation is CASSYQPDNYEKLFF.

This sequence joins TRBV9 and TRBJ1-6; the D is unclear. Germline V gives CDR1 SGDLS, CDR2 YYNGEE. The CDR3 extends over 12 amino acids. Trimming left V 7 bases short and J 6 bases short, with 8 bases between. CDR3 sequence reads: CASGWGNSPLHF. CDR3 DNA: TGTGCCAGCGGTTGGGGTAATTCACCCCTCCACTTT.

The chain carries TRBV19 and TRBJ2-7; D gene uncertain. Germline V gives CDR1 LNHDA, CDR2 SQIVND (reference sequence). The CDR3 has 15 amino acids. V dropped 1 base and J dropped 3 bases, with 13 bases sitting between them. The CDR3 coding sequence is TGTGCCAGTAGTATAGTTGCACAGATTGACTACGAGCAGTACTTC. Amino acid sequence: CASSIVAQIDYEQYF. The complete variable domain, with remaining parts taken from reference TRBV19 and TRBJ2-7, reads DGGITQSPKYLFRKEGQNVTLSCEQNLNHDAMYWYRQDPGQGLRLIYYSQIVNDFQKGDIAEGYSVSREKKESFPLTVTSAQKNPTAFYLCASSIVAQIDYEQYFGPGTRLTVT.

Only one count was recorded for this clonotype. V is TRBV7-3 and J is TRBJ2-1; D is unclear. V was trimmed by 5 bases and J by 6 bases, leaving 2 bases between them. Germline V gene lookup returns CDR1 SGHTA and CDR2 FQGTGA. This CDR3 region has 10 residues. DNA of the CDR3: TGTGCCAGCAGCATCAATGAGCAGTTCTTC. It is translated as CASSINEQFF.

In the case of this clonotype: Given a much more abundant clone one base away, this may be a read error. The chain couples TRBV19 to TRBJ1-2; unclear D gene. V shed 3 bases and J shed 8 bases, with 28 bases lying between them. CDR1 and CDR2 from the germline V gene are LNHDA and SQIVND (reference sequence). The CDR3 covers 18 residues. This CDR3 reads CASSILPFQNPRSWGYTF. In DNA, the CDR3 is TGTGCCAGTAGTATCCTTCCCTTCCAGAACCCGAGGAGCTGGGGCTACACCTTC.

The table lists this clonotype with many counts. The V and J genes are TRBV15 and TRBJ1-5; D not resolved. V shed 0 bases and J shed 0 bases, with 9 bases lying between them. Germline V gene sequence: CDR1 LNHNV, CDR2 YYDKDF (reference sequence). The CDR3 spans 16 residues. The CDR3 sequence is CATSREAATSNQPQHF. DNA of the CDR3: TGTGCCACCAGCAGAGAGGCAGCTACTAGCAATCAGCCCCAGCATTTT.

This chain uses TRBV25-1 with TRBJ1-2; no definite D call. Trimming pared 3 bases from V and 3 bases from J, leaving 8 bases between. Germline V lookup: CDR1 MGHDK, CDR2 SYGVNS. CDR3 length: 13 residues. The CDR3 spells CASSDPIDYGYTF. The CDR3, as DNA: TGTGCCAGCAGTGACCCCATCGACTATGGCTACACCTTC.

In this sample, this clonotype turned up many times. V is TRBV7-3 and J is TRBJ2-3; 10 nucleotides agree with TRBD2. Looked up from germline, CDR1 is SGHTA and CDR2 is FQGTGA. Trimming at V came to 4 bases and at J to 5 bases, leaving 12 bases not matched to a gene. CDR3 length: 17 residues. The CDR3 nucleotides are TGTGCCAGCAGCTCCCGGGGTAGCGGGAGGCGTCAAGATACGCAGTATTTT. This sequence encodes CASSSRGSGRRQDTQYF.

The chain has TRBV19 and TRBJ1-2; D is ambiguous. Germline CDR1 reads LNHDA; CDR2 reads SQIVND (reference sequence). This CDR3 comprises 12 residues. V dropped 5 bases and J dropped 4 bases, with 8 bases sitting between them. The CDR3 protein is CASSEDFYGYTF. As DNA, the CDR3 is TGTGCCAGTAGTGAGGATTTCTATGGCTACACCTTC. Using reference TRBV19 and TRBJ1-2 for the parts outside the CDR3, the full variable domain is DGGITQSPKYLFRKEGQNVTLSCEQNLNHDAMYWYRQDPGQGLRLIYYSQIVNDFQKGDIAEGYSVSREKKESFPLTVTSAQKNPTAFYLCASSEDFYGYTFGSGTRLTVV.

This clonotype was counted between two and nine times. V and J are TRBV29-1 and TRBJ1-2; D may be TRBD1 (5 bases). There are 12 residues in the CDR3. Germline V CDR1 and CDR2: SQVTM, ANQGSEA. V lost 3 bases, J lost 8 bases, and 13 bases lay in between. This CDR3 reads CSVEGQGRGYTF. As DNA, the CDR3 is TGCAGCGTTGAGGGGCAGGGTAGGGGCTACACCTTC.

V usage is TRBV7-3 and J usage is TRBJ2-1, with a possible D match to TRBD1 (5 bases). V lost 2 bases and J 9 bases, leaving 8 bases between the germline ends. In germline, CDR1 is SGHTA, CDR2 FQGTGA. CDR3 size: 12 residues. The CDR3 region is CASSLGAVEQFF. The DNA of the CDR3 is TGTGCCAGCAGCTTAGGGGCTGTTGAGCAGTTCTTC. The variable domain in full, with the rest retrieved from reference TRBV7-3 and TRBJ2-1, is GAGVSQTPSNKVTEKGKYVELRCDPISGHTALYWYRQSLGQGPEFLIYFQGTGAADDSGLPNDRFFAVRPEGSVSTLKIQRTERGDSAVYLCASSLGAVEQFFGPGTRLTVL.

This clonotype was detected many times. The chain carries TRBV2 and TRBJ1-1, with a tentative D call TRBD1 (6 bases). Germline CDR1 and CDR2: SNHLY and FYNNEI. Trimming removed 7 bases from V and 2 bases from J, with 14 bases in between. The CDR3 totals 14 residues. Here the CDR3 reads CASIQVQGNTEAFF. Here the CDR3 DNA reads TGTGCCAGCATTCAAGTACAGGGAAACACTGAAGCTTTCTTT. Complete variable domain (other parts from reference TRBV2 and TRBJ1-1): EPEVTQTPSHQVTQMGQEVILRCVPISNHLYFYWYRQILGQKVEFLVSFYNNEISEKSEIFDDQFSVERPDGSNFTLKIRSTKLEDSAMYFCASIQVQGNTEAFFGQGTRLTVV.

This clonotype was seen many times. This sequence joins TRBV19 and TRBJ2-5; no firm D call. The germline gives CDR1 LNHDA, CDR2 SQIVND (reference sequence). The V gene lost 6 bases and the J gene lost 3 bases, with 11 bases spanning the gap. This CDR3 region has 13 residues. In nucleotides, the CDR3 is TGTGCCAGTAGCCCAGTAGGGAAAGAGACCCAGTACTTC. Translation gives CASSPVGKETQYF.

V and J are TRBV20-1 and TRBJ1-5, with unresolved D. The germline V gene encodes CDR1 DFQATT and CDR2 SNEGSKA (reference sequence). CDR3 size: 15 residues. Trimming removed 0 bases from V and 2 bases from J, with 11 bases in between. The CDR3 DNA is TGCAGTGCTAGAGATTTCAGGACGGGCAATCAGCCCCAGCATTTT. It yields the protein CSARDFRTGNQPQHF.

Ten or more counts support this clonotype. V usage is TRBV18 and J usage is TRBJ2-7; 8 positions match TRBD1. The CDR3 has 14 amino acids. Per the germline V gene, CDR1 is KGHSH and CDR2 is LQKENI. Unmatched junction bases numbered 6, after V lost 6 bases and J lost 2 bases. The CDR3 sequence is CASSSGTGAYEQYF. The CDR3 bases are TGTGCCAGCTCGTCGGGGACAGGTGCCTACGAGCAGTACTTC.

This clonotype was found many times. The V call is TRBV6-6, the J call TRBJ1-1; D unresolved. The length of the CDR3 is 12 residues. Trimming stripped 6 bases from V and 6 bases from J, with 11 bases between. The germline V gene has CDR1 MNHNY and CDR2 SVGAGI (reference sequence). The CDR3 sequence is CASRLTKAEAFF. In nucleotides, the CDR3 is TGTGCCAGCAGATTAACAAAAGCTGAAGCTTTCTTT.

The chain links TRBV11-1 to TRBJ2-7; 10 bases are a match to TRBD1. The germline V gene has CDR1 SGHAT and CDR2 FQDESV (reference sequence). The CDR3 length is 16 residues. V shed 2 bases and J 4 bases; nucleotides not matched to a gene: 8. The CDR3 region is CASSLPPGQGSYEQYF. CDR3 bases: TGTGCCAGCAGCTTACCTCCGGGACAGGGGTCTTACGAGCAGTACTTC.

The chain joins TRBV7-2 to TRBJ2-5; the D is unclear. The CDR3 has 15 amino acids. Between the trimmed V and J ends, which lost 0 bases and 2 bases, there was a span of 10 bases. CDR1 is SGHTA and CDR2 is FQGNSA in the germline V gene. CDR3 region: CASSLAAPIQETQYF. In DNA form, the CDR3 reads TGTGCCAGCAGCTTAGCTGCTCCTATTCAAGAGACCCAGTACTTC.

This clonotype was picked up many times. This sequence joins TRBV14 and TRBJ1-1; possibly TRBD1 for D (5 bases). Per germline, CDR1 SGHDN and CDR2 FVKESK. The CDR3 consists of 12 residues. Trimming left V 1 base short and J 11 bases short, with 11 bases between. The DNA for the CDR3 is TGTGCCAGCAGCCAAGGGGGGGGAGGGGCTTTCTTT. Its translation: CASSQGGGGAFF.

This clonotype has ten or more counts. The chain has TRBV6-2 or TRBV6-3 and TRBJ1-1, with TRBD1 identical over 8 bases. The J segment lost 6 bases and the V segment lost 3 bases, leaving 3 bases of the junction unmatched. CDR3 length equals 13 residues. Germline-derived CDR1 and CDR2 are MNHEY and SVGEGT. In DNA form, the CDR3 reads TGTGCCAGCAGTTATACAGGGGGAGCTGAAGCTTTCTTT. This codes for CASSYTGGAEAFF.

This chain links TRBV15 with TRBJ2-5; no clear D. The V gene lost 0 bases and the J gene lost 5 bases, with 16 bases spanning the gap. The CDR3 consists of 16 residues. CDR1 and CDR2 from the germline V gene are LNHNV and YYDKDF (reference sequence). In DNA, the CDR3 is TGTGCCACCAGCAGAGAGGTCTTTCGGGTGGGGGAGACCCAGTACTTC. It is translated as CATSREVFRVGETQYF.

This chain connects TRBV7-2 to TRBJ2-5, with D possibly being TRBD2 (5 bases). In germline, CDR1 is SGHTA, CDR2 FQGNSA. The CDR3 extends over 16 amino acids. Between the trimmed V and J ends, which lost 0 bases and 3 bases, there was a span of 14 bases. CDR3 region: CASSLASAAGKETQYF. DNA for the CDR3: TGTGCCAGCAGCTTAGCGTCGGCTGCGGGCAAAGAGACCCAGTACTTC.